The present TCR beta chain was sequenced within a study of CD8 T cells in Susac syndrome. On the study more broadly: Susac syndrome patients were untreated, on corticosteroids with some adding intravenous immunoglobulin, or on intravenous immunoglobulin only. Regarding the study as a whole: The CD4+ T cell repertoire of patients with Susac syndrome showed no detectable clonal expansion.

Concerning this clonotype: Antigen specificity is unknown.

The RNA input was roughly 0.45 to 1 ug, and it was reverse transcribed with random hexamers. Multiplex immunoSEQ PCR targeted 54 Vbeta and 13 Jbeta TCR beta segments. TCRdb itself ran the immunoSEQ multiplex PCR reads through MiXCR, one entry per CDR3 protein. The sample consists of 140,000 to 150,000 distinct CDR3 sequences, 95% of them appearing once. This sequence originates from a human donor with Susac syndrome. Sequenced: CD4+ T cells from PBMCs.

Written as DNA, the CDR3 is TGTGCCACCGGCTACCAAGAGACCCAGTACTTC. Translated: CATGYQETQYF. This chain links TRBV24-1 with TRBJ2-5; D not resolved. This CDR3 has 11 amino acids. Germline CDR1 and CDR2: KGHDR and SFDVKD. With 9 bases removed from V and 0 bases from J, the gap between germline ends came to 4 bases.